The next 32 T cell receptor beta chains were all read from a single sample in a study of OX40 agonist ivuxolimab in advanced cancers. Sequencing used immunoSEQ multiplex PCR; TCRdb keeps in-frame clones, though not all of them. The sample comprises tens of thousands of clones, about 80% of which are singletons, and about 7% rests with the top ten. The starting material was CD4+ or CD8+ T cells sorted from blood, obtained in a trial of the OX40 agonist ivuxolimab. These receptors came from an adult with an advanced solid tumor such as melanoma, head and neck, liver or kidney cancer.

The chain is built from TRBV11-1 and TRBJ2-1; the D call may be TRBD1 or TRBD2 (6 bases each). Germline CDR1 reads SGHAT; CDR2 reads FQDESV (reference sequence). The CDR3 totals 17 residues. The V and J ends lost 5 bases and 5 bases respectively, with 22 bases between them. The chain's CDR3 is CASSPAGGGQGNNEQFF. The CDR3 DNA reads TGTGCCAGCAGCCCAGCGGGTGGGGGGCAGGGGAACAATGAGCAGTTCTTC.

The chain carries TRBV18 and TRBJ1-4, with D possibly being TRBD1 (5 bases). V was shortened by 3 bases and J by 6 bases, with 14 bases between the two germline ends. CDR3 length: 15 residues. Looked up from germline, CDR1 is KGHSH and CDR2 is LQKENI. For the CDR3, the DNA is TGTGCCAGCTCACCGTTAGCGGGGGGTTATGAAAAACTGTTTTTT. Protein sequence: CASSPLAGGYEKLFF.

The genes are TRBV2 and TRBJ2-3; possible D gene TRBD1, 6 bases. CDR1 SNHLY and CDR2 FYNNEI come from the germline V gene. Trimming shortened V by 4 bases and J by 4 bases, and 15 bases separated the two germline ends. The CDR3 loop spans 15 amino acids. CDR3 loop: CASSGGTSWADTQYF. DNA of the CDR3: TGTGCCAGCAGTGGGGGGACATCCTGGGCAGATACGCAGTATTTT.

This clone has only one observation. V is TRBV2 and J is TRBJ1-2; the D is unclear. V dropped 1 base and J dropped 4 bases, with 7 bases sitting between them. This CDR3 has 13 amino acids. CDR1 SNHLY and CDR2 FYNNEI come from the germline V gene. The chain's CDR3 is CASSEGYTYGYTF. The DNA of the CDR3 is TGTGCCAGCAGTGAAGGGTACACCTATGGCTACACCTTC.

The chain uses TRBV7-9 and TRBJ1-1; no reliable D call. Trimming took 2 bases from V and 5 from J, leaving 0 bases between them. Germline V gene lookup returns CDR1 SEHNR and CDR2 FQNEAQ (reference sequence). The CDR3 totals 10 residues. The DNA for the CDR3 is TGTGCCAGCAGCTTAACTGAAGCTTTCTTT. This translates into CASSLTEAFF.

The chain uses TRBV5-8 and TRBJ1-5; 8 nucleotides align to TRBD1. V shed 6 bases, J shed 0 bases, and the junction held 8 bases outside the gene matches. Germline assignment: CDR1 SGHTS and CDR2 YDEGEE. The CDR3 sequence is 16 residues long. CDR3 protein: CASTKRTGLSNQPQHF. The CDR3 DNA is TGTGCCAGCACCAAAAGGACAGGGCTTAGCAATCAGCCCCAGCATTTT.

The chain employs TRBV7-2 and TRBJ2-7; D is ambiguous. The CDR3 runs 11 residues. The V and J ends lost 2 bases and 7 bases respectively, with 6 bases between them. Germline V gene data show CDR1 as SGHTA and CDR2 as FQGNSA. The CDR3 protein is CASSLTEEQYF. CDR3 nucleotides: TGTGCCAGCAGCTTAACGGAGGAGCAGTACTTC.

The table lists this clone with a count of one. This chain joins TRBV19 and TRBJ2-3; either TRBD1 or TRBD2 may supply D (5 bases each). The CDR3 extends over 13 amino acids. The V end was cut by 4 bases, the J end by 4 bases, with 9 bases between. In germline, CDR1 is LNHDA, CDR2 SQIVND (reference sequence). CDR3 nucleotide sequence: TGTGCCAGTAGTACCGGGACGGCAGATACGCAGTATTTT. Its protein product is CASSTGTADTQYF.

The V call is TRBV10-2, the J call TRBJ2-1; a possible D gene is TRBD2 (6 bases). Germline assignment: CDR1 WSHSY and CDR2 SAAADI. Trimming cost V 0 bases and J 4 bases, with 7 bases left between them. CDR3 length equals 14 residues. DNA for the CDR3: TGCGCCAGCAGTGAGTCCGGGACTTACAATGAGCAGTTCTTC. Translation gives CASSESGTYNEQFF.

The rearrangement joins TRBV6-6 to TRBJ1-1; 7 bases agree with TRBD1. Germline V gene data show CDR1 as MNHNY and CDR2 as SVGAGI (reference sequence). V trimming: 6 bases; J trimming: 4 bases; junction bases outside the gene matches: 8. The CDR3 sequence is 14 residues long. This chain's CDR3 is CASRHRGGFTEAFF. The CDR3 DNA sequence: TGTGCCAGCAGGCACAGGGGTGGATTCACTGAAGCTTTCTTT.

This clone was detected once. The chain employs TRBV7-2 and TRBJ2-5; D call uncertain. The better agreement between TRBJ2-7 and the DNA end casts doubt on the J call. The CDR3 totals 11 residues. In germline, CDR1 is SGHTA, CDR2 FQGNSA. The CDR3 protein is CASTSSYEQYF. In nucleotides, the CDR3 is TGTGCCAGCACCAGCTCCTACGAGCAGTACTTC.

This clone appeared once. The chain carries TRBV4-3 and TRBJ2-1; tentative D call: TRBD2 (5 bases). V was pared by 1 base and J by 9 bases, with 13 bases between. Germline loops: CDR1 LGHNA, CDR2 YSLEER. The length of the CDR3 is 14 residues. In nucleotides, the CDR3 is TGCGCCAGCAGCCAAGTACTGCTGAGCGGTGAGCAGTTCTTC. This translates into CASSQVLLSGEQFF.

The chain links TRBV28 to TRBJ2-2; D unresolved. This CDR3 has 12 residues. With 6 bases removed from V and 2 bases from J, the gap between germline ends came to 4 bases. Germline values: CDR1 MDHEN, CDR2 SYDVKM. As DNA, the CDR3 is TGTGCCAGCAGAGGAAACACCGGGGAGCTGTTTTTT. Translation: CASRGNTGELFF.

The chain couples TRBV28 to TRBJ1-3, with D uncertain. CDR1 and CDR2 from the germline V gene are MDHEN and SYDVKM. The CDR3 is 12 amino acids. Trimming took off 5 bases at V and 5 bases at J, with 7 bases between the two ends. The CDR3 loop reads CASSQSRNTIYF. As DNA, the CDR3 is TGTGCCAGCAGTCAGAGCAGAAACACCATATATTTT. The complete variable domain, with remaining parts taken from reference TRBV28 and TRBJ1-3, reads DVKVTQSSRYLVKRTGEKVFLECVQDMDHENMFWYRQDPGLGLRLIYFSYDVKMKEKGDIPEGYSVSREKKERFSLILESASTNQTSMYLCASSQSRNTIYFGEGSWLTVV.

Only a few counts were recorded for this clone. Other DNA variants within this sample encode the same CDR3. The chain uses TRBV7-2 and TRBJ1-5; no firm D call. The CDR3 is 12 residues long. Per the germline V gene, CDR1 is SGHTA and CDR2 is FQGNSA. Trimming pared 1 base from V and 6 bases from J, leaving 4 bases between. CDR3 sequence reads: CASSLGTQPQHF. CDR3 bases: TGTGCCAGCAGCTTAGGGACTCAGCCCCAGCATTTT.

The chain has TRBV9 and TRBJ2-3; TRBD2 might be the D (6 bases). This CDR3 contains 17 residues. V lost 0 bases to trimming and J lost 2 bases, with 16 bases between them. The V gene's germline CDR1 is SGDLS and CDR2 YYNGEE. The CDR3 nucleotides are TGTGCCAGCAGCGTAGGTCCCTCTGCGGGATCCACAGATACGCAGTATTTT. Translation: CASSVGPSAGSTDTQYF.

The V call is TRBV10-1, the J call TRBJ2-3; maybe TRBD2 (7 bases). From germline, CDR1 is WNHNN and CDR2 SYGVQD (reference sequence). The CDR3 totals 16 residues. Trimming stripped 6 bases from V and 0 bases from J, with 16 bases between. As DNA, the CDR3 is TGCGCCAGCAGCCGTAGGGGGGGGCTTAGCACAGATACGCAGTATTTT. Its protein product is CASSRRGGLSTDTQYF.

CDR3 coding DNA: TGTGCCAGCAGCCAAGAAATGGGAGATACGCAGTATTTT. Encoded protein: CASSQEMGDTQYF. This chain links TRBV14 with TRBJ2-3; no reliable D call. With 0 bases removed from V and 5 bases from J, the gap between germline ends came to 6 bases. From germline, CDR1 is SGHDN and CDR2 FVKESK. This CDR3 has 13 amino acids.

This clone was seen only a few times. The chain links TRBV11-3 to TRBJ2-7; possibly TRBD2 for D (6 bases). V lost 3 bases to trimming and J lost 0 bases, with 18 bases between them. CDR3 length: 17 residues. In germline, CDR1 is SGHNT, CDR2 YENEEA. The CDR3 nucleotides read TGTGCCAGCAGCTTCCCAATTTTAGCGGTGCCCTCCTACGAGCAGTACTTC. Its translation: CASSFPILAVPSYEQYF.

The gene calls are TRBV7-2 and TRBJ2-7; the match to TRBD1 covers 8 bases. The CDR3 covers 13 residues. After removal of 2 bases from V and 11 bases from J, the junction contained 8 bases not matched to a gene. CDR1 and CDR2 from the germline V gene are SGHTA and FQGNSA. CDR3 in amino acids: CASSLRTGYLEYF. As DNA, the CDR3 is TGTGCCAGCAGCTTAAGGACAGGGTACCTTGAGTACTTC.

This rearrangement joins TRBV6-5 to TRBJ2-7; D is perhaps TRBD2 (5 bases). The V gene lost 7 bases and the J gene lost 5 bases, with 15 bases spanning the gap. Germline CDR1 and CDR2: MNHEY and SVGAGI. This CDR3 is built from 13 residues. The chain's CDR3 is CASKDFRRNEQYF. The CDR3 nucleotides read TGTGCCAGCAAGGACTTTAGAAGGAACGAGCAGTACTTC.

This clone showed up just a few times. The V call is TRBV27, the J call TRBJ1-5, with no clear D. The V gene's germline CDR1 is MNHEY and CDR2 SMNVEV (reference sequence). The CDR3 covers 16 residues. Trimming cost V 5 bases and J 3 bases, with 17 bases left between them. As DNA, the CDR3 is TGTGCCAGCAGTCCGATTAGCCTGGAGTACAATCAGCCCCAGCATTTT. Amino acid sequence: CASSPISLEYNQPQHF.

CDR3 in amino acids: CASSLARDTDTQYF. The CDR3 bases are TGTGCCAGCAGCTTGGCCCGAGATACAGATACGCAGTATTTT. J is TRBJ2-3 and V is TRBV5-4; the D is unclear. The ends were cut back, 0 bases at V and 3 bases at J, with 8 bases in the middle. CDR1 SGHNT and CDR2 YYREEE come from the germline V gene (reference sequence). CDR3 length: 14 residues.

This clone is a singleton in its sample. The J gene is TRBJ2-5, the V gene TRBV6-5; no definite D call. Per the germline V gene, CDR1 is MNHEY and CDR2 is SVGAGI. The CDR3 has 14 amino acids. V gave up 0 bases and J gave up 2 bases, with 7 bases separating them. The CDR3 nucleotides are TGTGCCAGCAGTTACTCGAGCGCTCAAGAGACCCAGTACTTC. It is translated as CASSYSSAQETQYF.

The chain employs TRBV2 and TRBJ1-5; TRBD1 aligns across 10 bases. The CDR3 covers 15 residues. Germline trimming cut 5 bases from V and 7 bases from J; bases unmatched to any gene: 8. Per germline, CDR1 SNHLY and CDR2 FYNNEI. For the CDR3, the DNA is TGTGCCAGCAGTCGTGACAGGGGGCAGGGCCAGCCCCAGCATTTT. It encodes CASSRDRGQGQPQHF.

As DNA, the CDR3 is TGCGCCAGCAGTTCGCGAATAACAGACCCTGGGCACACTGAAGCTTTCTTT. This gives the protein CASSSRITDPGHTEAFF. The genes are TRBV5-1 and TRBJ1-1; D gene ambiguous. There are 17 residues in the CDR3. V was trimmed by 5 bases and J by 3 bases, leaving 23 bases between them. Germline V gene lookup returns CDR1 SGHRS and CDR2 YFSETQ.

The J gene is TRBJ2-7, the V gene TRBV4-3; 8 nucleotides match TRBD2. Germline V gene lookup returns CDR1 LGHNA and CDR2 YSLEER. The J segment lost 2 bases and the V segment lost 0 bases, leaving 12 bases of the junction unmatched. CDR3 length: 18 residues. CDR3 coding DNA: TGCGCCAGCAGCCAAGAATTACCTGGAGCGGGAGCTGCCTACGAGCAGTACTTC. This sequence encodes CASSQELPGAGAAYEQYF.

This chain joins TRBV19 and TRBJ2-5, with D possibly matching TRBD2 (5 bases). The DNA matches TRBJ2-7 better at its end, which makes the J call doubtful. The CDR3 consists of 14 residues. Looked up from germline, CDR1 is LNHDA and CDR2 is SQIVND (reference sequence). Here the CDR3 DNA reads TGTGCCAGTACTCGCGGGCTAAACTCCTACGAGCAGTACTTC. Translation gives CASTRGLNSYEQYF.

The chain combines TRBV5-1 with TRBJ1-6; a possible D gene is TRBD1 (6 bases). V was shortened by 2 bases and J by 5 bases, with 14 bases between the two germline ends. From germline, CDR1 is SGHRS and CDR2 YFSETQ. The CDR3 has 16 residues. CDR3 amino acids: CASSLFPGTNNSPLHF. The DNA for the CDR3 is TGCGCCAGCAGCTTATTCCCGGGGACAAATAATTCACCCCTCCACTTT.

This chain joins TRBV5-1 and TRBJ2-1, with D unresolved. The length of the CDR3 is 14 residues. Germline lookup yields CDR1 SGHRS and CDR2 YFSETQ. The V end was cut by 1 base, the J end by 0 bases, with 5 bases between. CDR3 amino acids: CASSLRSSYNEQFF. For the CDR3, the DNA is TGCGCCAGCAGCTTGCGAAGCTCCTACAATGAGCAGTTCTTC.

CDR3: CASSLGGRGGQPQHF. In DNA form, the CDR3 reads TGTGCCAGCAGCTTGGGGGGTAGGGGTGGGCAGCCCCAGCATTTT. This chain uses TRBV7-2 with TRBJ1-5; TRBD1 is a possible D gene (5 bases). The CDR3 is 15 residues long. The V gene's germline CDR1 is SGHTA and CDR2 FQGNSA. V lost 3 bases and J lost 7, with 16 bases in between. The whole variable domain, filled in from reference TRBV7-2 and TRBJ1-5, reads GAGVSQSPSNKVTEKGKDVELRCDPISGHTALYWYRQSLGQGLEFLIYFQGNSAPDKSGLPSDRFSAERTGGSVSTLTIQRTQQEDSAVYLCASSLGGRGGQPQHFGDGTRLSIL.

The chain has TRBV5-5 and TRBJ1-2; D not certain. Germline loops: CDR1 SGHKS, CDR2 YYEKEE (reference sequence). Trimming cost V 0 bases and J 2 bases, with 8 bases left between them. There are 14 residues in the CDR3. CDR3 sequence reads: CASSLEVRNYGYTF. The CDR3, as DNA: TGTGCCAGCAGCTTGGAGGTCAGAAACTATGGCTACACCTTC. Drawing the rest from reference TRBV5-5 and TRBJ1-2, the complete variable domain is DAGVTQSPTHLIKTRGQQVTLRCSPISGHKSVSWYQQVLGQGPQFIFQYYEKEERGRGNFPDRFSARQFPNYSSELNVNALLLGDSALYLCASSLEVRNYGYTFGSGTRLTVV.